One and the same sample provided the 19 T cell receptor beta chains below, sequenced in a study of OX40 agonist ivuxolimab in advanced cancers. Sequencing was performed with immunoSEQ multiplex PCR; in TCRdb, only in-frame clones are kept and a portion is missing. The sample lists about 77,000 clones, approximately 82% occurring once. The sequenced sample was CD4+ or CD8+ T cells sorted from blood, obtained in a trial of the OX40 agonist ivuxolimab. These receptors were taken from an adult with an advanced solid tumor such as melanoma, head and neck, liver or kidney cancer.

The chain links TRBV5-1 to TRBJ1-3; unclear D gene. V dropped 4 bases and J dropped 0 bases, with 11 bases sitting between them. Germline loops: CDR1 SGHRS, CDR2 YFSETQ. The CDR3 length is 15 residues. CDR3 DNA: TGCGCCAGCAGCCAAAGGTCCGCCTCTGGAAACACCATATATTTT. It encodes CASSQRSASGNTIYF.

This clone was observed a few times. This chain uses TRBV19 with TRBJ1-5, with unresolved D. The CDR3 has 13 amino acids. Germline V lookup: CDR1 LNHDA, CDR2 SQIVND (reference sequence). V was trimmed by 0 bases and J by 3 bases, leaving 3 bases between them. Here the CDR3 DNA reads TGTGCCAGTAGTATAGACTTCAATCAGCCCCAGCATTTT. Its protein product is CASSIDFNQPQHF.

The V call is TRBV2, the J call TRBJ2-3, with 16 bases that match TRBD2. With 2 bases clipped from V and 4 bases from J, the junction kept 9 bases outside the gene matches. The germline CDR1 and CDR2 sequences are SNHLY and FYNNEI. The CDR3 runs to 19 residues. CDR3 nucleotides: TGTGCCAGCAGTGAATCGGGACTAGCGGGAGGGCCCTTCCCAGATACGCAGTATTTT. It translates to CASSESGLAGGPFPDTQYF.

A note on this clone: No DNA is shown, since the ends of the CDR3 on it are uncertain; the CDR3 is the one TCRdb lists. This chain connects TRBV7-2 to TRBJ1-5; the table's D call TRBD1 went unverified against the DNA. Germline V gene data show CDR1 as SGHTA and CDR2 as FQGNSA. The CDR3 region is 16 residues in length, termini included. CDR3 loop: CASSSSDRGGTQPQHF.

CDR3 bases: TGTGCCAGCAGCTCGGACCTCTCCTACGAGCAGTACTTC. Amino acids: CASSSDLSYEQYF. The chain recombines TRBV7-6 with TRBJ2-7; no definite D call. V was cut by 4 bases and J by 0 bases, with 7 bases left in between. Germline-derived CDR1 and CDR2 are SGHVS and FNYEAQ. This CDR3 contains 13 residues.

The chain has TRBV11-3 and TRBJ2-5, with a tentative D call TRBD2 (6 bases). Germline loops: CDR1 SGHNT, CDR2 YENEEA. This CDR3 has 15 residues. Trimming stripped 1 base from V and 2 bases from J, with 11 bases between. CDR3 DNA: TGTGCCAGCAGCTTAGGTCTGCGGGAACAAGAGACCCAGTACTTC. It yields the protein CASSLGLREQETQYF.

The chain recombines TRBV27 with TRBJ2-2, with a weak D call TRBD2 (5 bases). The CDR3 is 14 residues long. From germline, CDR1 is MNHEY and CDR2 SMNVEV (reference sequence). Trimming took 2 bases from V and 5 from J, leaving 9 bases between them. The CDR3 sequence is CASSLEGGTGELFF. Here the CDR3 DNA reads TGTGCCAGCAGTTTAGAGGGTGGGACCGGGGAGCTGTTTTTT.

This chain connects TRBV7-9 to TRBJ1-4, with 7 bases fitting TRBD1. This CDR3 has 15 residues. With V trimmed by 5 bases and J by 5 bases, 8 bases remained unmatched. The germline V gene has CDR1 SEHNR and CDR2 FQNEAQ (reference sequence). CDR3 amino acids: CASSRPGTDNEKLFF. In DNA, the CDR3 is TGTGCCAGCAGCAGACCCGGGACAGACAATGAAAAACTGTTTTTT.

The V gene is TRBV14, the J gene TRBJ1-1; 8 nucleotides align to TRBD1. CDR3 size: 15 residues. Germline-derived CDR1 and CDR2 are SGHDN and FVKESK. The trim removed 8 bases at V and 4 bases at J, leaving 12 bases unmatched. CDR3 bases: TGTGCCAGCCGGACTACAGGGGGTAGTCGCACTGAAGCTTTCTTT. This codes for CASRTTGGSRTEAFF.

This clone was recorded once. This chain joins TRBV19 and TRBJ2-7; D gene unclear. CDR1 and CDR2 (germline): LNHDA, SQIVND (reference sequence). CDR3 size: 11 residues. V lost 6 bases and J 4 bases, leaving 7 bases between the germline ends. CDR3 sequence reads: CASSVGYEQYF. CDR3 DNA: TGTGCCAGTAGCGTGGGATACGAGCAGTACTTC.

The chain has TRBV28 and TRBJ1-1, with 10 bases matching TRBD1. CDR1 and CDR2 from the germline V gene are MDHEN and SYDVKM. The CDR3 loop spans 15 amino acids. The J segment lost 3 bases and the V segment lost 6 bases, leaving 7 bases of the junction unmatched. The CDR3 bases are TGTGCCAGCAGACCCTGGACAGGGGGACACACTGAAGCTTTCTTT. As protein: CASRPWTGGHTEAFF.

This clone was detected a few times. The chain carries TRBV5-1 and TRBJ1-1; no reliable D call. Trimming shortened V by 0 bases and J by 3 bases, and 12 bases separated the two germline ends. Germline CDR1 is SGHRS and CDR2 is YFSETQ. This CDR3 is 15 amino acids long. CDR3 loop: CASSLGGSRDTEAFF. CDR3 nucleotide sequence: TGCGCCAGCAGCTTGGGTGGTTCAAGGGACACTGAAGCTTTCTTT.

This chain links TRBV5-4 with TRBJ2-2; 7 bases are a match to TRBD1. Germline trimming cut 2 bases from V and 2 bases from J; bases unmatched to any gene: 3. CDR1 is SGHNT, CDR2 YYREEE, per germline (reference sequence). The CDR3 length is 15 residues. The CDR3 bases are TGTGCCAGCAGCTTTACAGGGGTCAACACCGGGGAGCTGTTTTTT. It encodes CASSFTGVNTGELFF. The variable domain in full, completed from reference TRBV5-4 and TRBJ2-2, reads ETGVTQSPTHLIKTRGQQVTLRCSSQSGHNTVSWYQQALGQGPQFIFQYYREEENGRGNFPPRFSGLQFPNYSSELNVNALELDDSALYLCASSFTGVNTGELFFGEGSRLTVL.

This chain connects TRBV5-5 to TRBJ2-5, with D possibly matching TRBD1 (5 bases). Germline CDR1 reads SGHKS; CDR2 reads YYEKEE (reference sequence). V gave up 8 bases and J gave up 2 bases, with 10 bases separating them. The CDR3 sequence is 12 residues long. CDR3: CARGAQQETQYF. For the CDR3, the DNA is TGTGCCAGAGGGGCGCAGCAAGAGACCCAGTACTTC. The variable domain in full, with the rest retrieved from reference TRBV5-5 and TRBJ2-5, is DAGVTQSPTHLIKTRGQQVTLRCSPISGHKSVSWYQQVLGQGPQFIFQYYEKEERGRGNFPDRFSARQFPNYSSELNVNALLLGDSALYLCARGAQQETQYFGPGTRLLVL.

This clone was recorded only once. This chain joins TRBV5-1 and TRBJ1-4, with D hard to call. V was trimmed by 6 bases and J by 5 bases, leaving 14 bases between them. Germline V gene sequence: CDR1 SGHRS, CDR2 YFSETQ. The CDR3 runs to 14 residues. CDR3: CASKRFLENEKLFF. The CDR3 DNA follows: TGCGCCAGCAAAAGGTTCCTGGAGAATGAAAAACTGTTTTTT.

The chain links TRBV6-5 to TRBJ1-6; no clear D gene. CDR1 is MNHEY, CDR2 SVGAGI, per germline. The CDR3 length is 15 residues. V lost 4 bases, J lost 5 bases, and 12 bases lay in between. The CDR3, as DNA: TGTGCCAGCAGTTTCTACTTGTTGGATAATTCACCCCTCCACTTT. Translated: CASSFYLLDNSPLHF.

The CDR3 DNA follows: TGCGCCAGCAGCCGTGGACGGGAATATGGCTACACCTTC. It codes for CASSRGREYGYTF. The chain couples TRBV4-3 to TRBJ1-2, with D hard to call. V lost 4 bases and J lost 5, with 11 bases in between. This CDR3 is 13 amino acids long. Germline V gives CDR1 LGHNA, CDR2 YSLEER.

This clone has just a few counts. Written as DNA, the CDR3 is TGTGCCAGCAGCAGCGGGATCGAGCAGTACTTC. Translating it yields CASSSGIEQYF. The chain joins TRBV21-1 to TRBJ2-7; the tabulated D call, TRBD2, remains unverified against the DNA. TRBV21-1 is a pseudogene segment. This CDR3 region has 11 residues.

The chain joins TRBV11-2 to TRBJ1-6; the D is unclear. The V and J ends lost 3 bases and 9 bases respectively, with 12 bases between them. In germline, CDR1 is SGHAT, CDR2 FQNNGV. The CDR3 is 14 amino acids. The CDR3 sequence: CASSLGNRVSPLHF. The DNA for the CDR3 is TGTGCCAGCAGCTTGGGGAACCGGGTTTCACCCCTCCACTTT.